What follows is one T cell receptor (beta chain) and its context. These data come from a study of blood T cell repertoires in COVID-19. On the study more broadly: Sites in the United States, Italy and Spain provided acute and convalescent COVID-19 samples. Nucleic acid was either cDNA or gDNA, and it came from T cells, B-cell-depleted T cells, or PBMCs.

In the authors' workflow: From reference gene primer amplification, estimates of nucleated cell counts were derived. Assay: immunoSEQ multiplex PCR; the TCRdb copy retains only in-frame clones and omits some. V, J and clone size reflect that table, while D and trimming were determined from the DNA. The table lists around 260,000 clones, roughly 86% of them singletons. The germline gives CDR1 LGHNA, CDR2 YNFKEQ. The CDR3 consists of 16 residues. With 1 base removed from V and 10 bases from J, the gap between germline ends came to 20 bases. The chain carries TRBV4-2 and TRBJ1-3; D is possibly TRBD1 (5 bases). The specimen was peripheral blood. The clonotype comes from a human donor in a cohort sampled during active COVID-19. Here the CDR3 DNA reads TGTGCCAGCAGCCAAGCGGAGTCGGGGGGTGGAAGTACCATATATTTT. The encoded protein is CASSQAESGGGSTIYF.